This T cell receptor beta chain comes out of a study of long-term antiretroviral therapy in people with HIV. Whole-study results and caveats: Upon ART, diversity increased but remained lower than transplant donor controls. Within the repertoire, clones expanded before ART were dominant at all time points. Control repertoires displayed wider CDR3 length ranges than the HIV repertoires.

The run of the v3.0 immunoSEQ assay was at survey level. Each sample had sequencing targeting about 40,000-50,000 T-cell genomes. This table comes from immunoSEQ multiplex PCR, and its TCRdb copy is limited to in-frame clones, with some not included. The sample records tens of thousands of clones, 80% being singletons. For this clone: Its antigen remains unidentified.

CDR3 length: 14 residues. V was cut by 0 bases and J by 2 bases, with 8 bases left in between. Germline lookup yields CDR1 SGHRS and CDR2 YFSETQ. This TCR was recovered from a middle-aged man with HIV. Here the sequenced sample was unsorted PBMCs, taken 0.3 years after starting antiretroviral therapy. V usage is TRBV5-1 and J usage is TRBJ2-5; no reliable D call. The CDR3 here is CASSLVGRQETQYF. The DNA for the CDR3 is TGCGCCAGCAGCTTGGTGGGCCGACAAGAGACCCAGTACTTC.